These T cell receptor beta chains were read from a single sample in a study of blood T cell repertoires in COVID-19. Libraries were prepared by immunoSEQ multiplex PCR; TCRdb keeps only in-frame clonotypes and omits some of them. The sample has 350,000 to 450,000 clones, 89% seen once. The sequenced material came from peripheral blood. The receptors here all came from a man aged 35-49 years with acute or convalescent COVID-19. CDR3s include the opening cysteine and the closing phenylalanine or tryptophan. A D gene is named only where the DNA matches it firmly. Rows may omit the clone size; those that give it use once, few, many or a size class.

abundance,d_gene,v_gene,j_gene,CDR3nt,CDR3aa
.,.,TRBV18,TRBJ2-2,TGTGCCAGCTCACCCTTGACAACTCGCGCGTACACCGGGGAGCTGTTTTTT,CASSPLTTRAYTGELFF
.,.,TRBV2,TRBJ2-1,TGTGCCAGCAGTGAAGGTTATATTGAGCAGTTCTTC,CASSEGYIEQFF
.,.,TRBV2,TRBJ1-4,TGTGCCAGCAGGTCCGAGGGGGTGGAAAAACTGTTTTTT,CASRSEGVEKLFF
.,TRBD2,TRBV11-3,TRBJ2-7,TGTGCCAGCAGCCATCACTTCCGGGTAGCGGGAGCCTACGAGCAGTACTTC,CASSHHFRVAGAYEQYF
.,.,TRBV11-2,TRBJ2-7,TGTGCCAGCAGCTTAACAGGTCTCGAGCAGTACTTC,CASSLTGLEQYF
once,.,TRBV6-6,TRBJ2-1,TGTGCCAGCAGTTACCTTGGGAGTTCGGATGAGCAGTTCTTC,CASSYLGSSDEQFF
.,.,TRBV7-3,TRBJ1-2,TGTGCCAGCAGCTCTGGGGGGATCCCCAGCTATGGCTACACCTTC,CASSSGGIPSYGYTF
.,TRBD1,TRBV28,TRBJ1-6,TGTGCCAGCAGTTTGGGGACAGATAATTCACCCCTCCACTTT,CASSLGTDNSPLHF
.,TRBD1,TRBV7-9,TRBJ1-2,TGTGCCAGCAGACACACAGGGGTCCCCTTTAACTATGGCTACACCTTC,CASRHTGVPFNYGYTF
.,.,TRBV12-3/TRBV12-4,TRBJ2-1,TGTGCCAGCAGGGGACAAAACTACAATGAGCAGTTCTTC,CASRGQNYNEQFF
.,TRBD2,TRBV7-2,TRBJ2-1,TGTGCCAGCAGCTTAGTAACCCGGGGGGTGAGGAATGAGCAGTTCTTC,CASSLVTRGVRNEQFF
.,TRBD2,TRBV6-4,TRBJ2-3,TGTGCCAGCAGTGACTCAGCGGGGAGCACAGATACGCAGTATTTT,CASSDSAGSTDTQYF
.,TRBD2,TRBV2,TRBJ2-1,TGTGCCAGCAGCGGAGAAGAGGGTTTAGCGGGAGCTCCCTCCTACAATGAGCAGTTCTTC,CASSGEEGLAGAPSYNEQFF
.,TRBD2,TRBV5-6,TRBJ2-7,TGTGCCAGCAGCTTAGGACTAGCGATTCCCTACGAGCAGTACTTC,CASSLGLAIPYEQYF
.,TRBD1,TRBV19,TRBJ1-1,TGTGCCAGTTACAGGGGTGGGTGGACTGAAGCTTTCTTT,CASYRGGWTEAFF
.,TRBD2,TRBV5-1,TRBJ2-5,TGCGCCAGCAGCTTATATTCTAGCGGGAGGAGAGAGACCCAGTACTTC,CASSLYSSGRRETQYF
.,TRBD2,TRBV7-9,TRBJ2-1,TGTGCCAGCAGCCTTTCGGGAGGGCTCTACAATGAGCAGTTCTTC,CASSLSGGLYNEQFF
.,.,TRBV13,TRBJ1-2,TGTGCCAGCAGCTGGCGGGAGAGCTATGGCTACACCTTC,CASSWRESYGYTF
.,TRBD2,TRBV28,TRBJ2-5,TGTGCCAGCACCCACCTTAGCGGGTACCAAGAGACCCAGTACTTC,CASTHLSGYQETQYF
.,TRBD1,TRBV7-2,TRBJ2-1,TGTGCCAGCAGCTCGGACAGGGAAACCTACAATGAGCAGTTCTTC,CASSSDRETYNEQFF
.,TRBD1,TRBV5-1,TRBJ1-1,TGCGCCAGCAGCCCACAGGGGGCGCTTCGGGGCACTGAAGCTTTCTTT,CASSPQGALRGTEAFF
.,TRBD1,TRBV28,TRBJ2-7,TGTGCCAGCAGACCCGCGTGGGGACAGTCCTACGAGCAGTACTTC,CASRPAWGQSYEQYF
.,.,TRBV28,TRBJ1-2,TGTGCCATCAACAGTAACGAGAATGGCTACACCTTC,CAINSNENGYTF
few,TRBD2,TRBV7-9,TRBJ2-1,TGTGCCAGCAGAGAGGGACTAGCGGGATACAATGAGCAGTTCTTC,CASREGLAGYNEQFF
.,TRBD2,TRBV5-8,TRBJ2-1,TGTGCCAGCAGCAAGGGGCGGGGGATCGGGCGGGATGAGCAGTTCTTC,CASSKGRGIGRDEQFF
.,TRBD1,TRBV7-2,TRBJ1-4,TGTGCCAGCAGCTTAGACGGGACAGGGGACGAAAAACTGTTTTTT,CASSLDGTGDEKLFF
.,.,TRBV28,TRBJ2-1,TGTGCCAGCAGTTTAGTTTTGAGTGAGCAGTTCTTC,CASSLVLSEQFF
.,TRBD1,TRBV9,TRBJ1-2,TGTGCCAGCAGCGAGGGACAGACTATTATTGGCTACACCTTC,CASSEGQTIIGYTF
.,.,TRBV6-5,TRBJ2-5,TGTGCCAGCAGTTACTCCACAGGGGAGACCCAGTACTTC,CASSYSTGETQYF
.,.,TRBV2,TRBJ2-5,TGTGCCAGCAGTGAACCGCGGGGCAAAGAGACCCAGTACTTC,CASSEPRGKETQYF
.,TRBD1,TRBV28,TRBJ1-6,TGTGCCAGCAGTGCCCGGGACAGGGGTTCGTATAATTCACCCCTCCACTTT,CASSARDRGSYNSPLHF
.,.,TRBV27,TRBJ2-1,TGTGCCAGCAGTTCTCCTGCGCTCAGGAACAATGAGCAGTTCTTC,CASSSPALRNNEQFF
.,.,TRBV7-2,TRBJ2-3,TGTGCCAGCAGCTTAAGAGGGATTGACACAGATACGCAGTATTTT,CASSLRGIDTDTQYF
.,TRBD1,TRBV27,TRBJ1-1,TGTGCCAGCAGTTTGGGGTGGGACAGGGAGACTTTCTTT,CASSLGWDRETFF
once,TRBD1,TRBV28,TRBJ1-4,TGTGCCAGCAGTTTAGGGACAGGGGGTAATGAAAAACTGTTTTTT,CASSLGTGGNEKLFF
.,TRBD2,TRBV11-1,TRBJ2-3,TGTGCCAGCAGCTTAGCTCTGGCGGGGGGGAGAACAGATACGCAGTATTTT,CASSLALAGGRTDTQYF
.,.,TRBV30,TRBJ1-5,TGTGCCTGGAACTCGGTTGATAGCAATCAGCCCCAGCATTTT,CAWNSVDSNQPQHF
.,TRBD1,TRBV5-5,TRBJ1-5,TGTGCCAGCAGCTCTCTCCCCGGGACAGGGGTACTTGGCAATCAGCCCCAGCATTTT,CASSSLPGTGVLGNQPQHF
few,TRBD1,TRBV18,TRBJ1-5,TGTGCCAGCTCACCGGGACAGCCCACATTAGGGAATCAGCCCCAGCATTTT,CASSPGQPTLGNQPQHF
once,TRBD1,TRBV6-2/TRBV6-3,TRBJ2-7,TGTGCCAGCAGTTATAAGACAGGGGGACGCGAGCAGTACTTC,CASSYKTGGREQYF
.,TRBD1,TRBV5-8,TRBJ1-1,TGTGCCAGCAGCTTGGCGACAGGGGGCCTCACTGAAGCTTTCTTT,CASSLATGGLTEAFF
.,TRBD1,TRBV18,TRBJ2-7,TGTGCCAGCTCACCTCGGGACAGGTCCTACGAGCAGTACTTC,CASSPRDRSYEQYF
.,.,TRBV9,TRBJ2-3,TGTGCCAGCAGCGAGTACCCTCGGGATACGCAGTATTTT,CASSEYPRDTQYF
once,TRBD1,TRBV9,TRBJ2-3,TGTGCCAGCAGCGTAGTCCCGACAGGGGGGACAGATACGCAGTATTTT,CASSVVPTGGTDTQYF
.,.,TRBV9,TRBJ2-3,TGTGCCAGCAGCGTAGACTCCACAGATACGCAGTATTTT,CASSVDSTDTQYF
.,.,TRBV13,TRBJ1-2,TGTGCCAGCAGCTTAGGCCTGGGAGTTTTCACCTTC,CASSLGLGVFTF
.,TRBD2,TRBV7-2,TRBJ2-1,TGTGCCAGCAGCCTAGGCGGGAGGCTTAATGAGCAGTTCTTC,CASSLGGRLNEQFF
.,TRBD2,TRBV7-3,TRBJ2-1,TGTGCCAGCAGCTTACCCGGGACTAGCGGGAGCACTGAGCAGTTCTTC,CASSLPGTSGSTEQFF
.,.,TRBV6-5,TRBJ2-3,TGTGCCAGCACAGCGCCGAGCACAGATACGCAGTATTTT,CASTAPSTDTQYF
.,.,TRBV7-2,TRBJ1-1,TGTGCCAGCAGCTTAGCGCTTGGCGGGGGCACTGAAGCTTTCTTT,CASSLALGGGTEAFF
once,TRBD1,TRBV11-3,TRBJ1-1,TGTGCCAGCAGCTTACCCGACAGGGGGAACACTGAAGCTTTCTTT,CASSLPDRGNTEAFF
.,TRBD1,TRBV28,TRBJ2-1,TGTGCCAGCAGCCTCAGGACAGGCTATGAGGACAATGAGCAGTTCTTC,CASSLRTGYEDNEQFF